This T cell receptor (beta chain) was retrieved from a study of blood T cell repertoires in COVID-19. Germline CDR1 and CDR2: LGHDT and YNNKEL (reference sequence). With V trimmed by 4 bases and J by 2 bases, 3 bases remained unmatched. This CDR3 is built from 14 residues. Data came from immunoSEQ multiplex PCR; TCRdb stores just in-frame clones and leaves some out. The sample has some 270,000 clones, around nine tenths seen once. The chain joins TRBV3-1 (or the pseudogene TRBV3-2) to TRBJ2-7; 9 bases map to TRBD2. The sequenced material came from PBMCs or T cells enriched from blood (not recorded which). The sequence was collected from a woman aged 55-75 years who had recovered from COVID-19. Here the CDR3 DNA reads TGTGCCAGCAGCCCTAGCGGGGTCCCCTACGAGCAGTACTTC. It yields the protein CASSPSGVPYEQYF.